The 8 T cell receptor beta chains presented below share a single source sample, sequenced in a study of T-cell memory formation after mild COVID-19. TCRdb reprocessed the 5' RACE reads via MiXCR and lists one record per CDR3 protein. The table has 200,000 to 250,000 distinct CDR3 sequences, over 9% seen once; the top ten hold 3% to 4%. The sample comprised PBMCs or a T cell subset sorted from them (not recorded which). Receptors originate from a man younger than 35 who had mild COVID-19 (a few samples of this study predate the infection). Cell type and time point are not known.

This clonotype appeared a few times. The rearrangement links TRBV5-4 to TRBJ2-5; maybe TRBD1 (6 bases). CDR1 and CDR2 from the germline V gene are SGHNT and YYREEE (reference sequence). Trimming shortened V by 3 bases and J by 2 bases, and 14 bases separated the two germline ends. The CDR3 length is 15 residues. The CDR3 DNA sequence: TGTGCCAGCAGCTCACGTACGACAGGACAAGAGACCCAGTACTTC. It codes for CASSSRTTGQETQYF.

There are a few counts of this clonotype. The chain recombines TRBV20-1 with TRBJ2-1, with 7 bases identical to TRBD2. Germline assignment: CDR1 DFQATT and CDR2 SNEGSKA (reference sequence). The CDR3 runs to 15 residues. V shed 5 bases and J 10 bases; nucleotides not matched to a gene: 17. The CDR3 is CSAASSPVLAWEQFF. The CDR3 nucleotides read TGCAGTGCTGCCAGTTCCCCGGTACTAGCGTGGGAGCAGTTCTTC.

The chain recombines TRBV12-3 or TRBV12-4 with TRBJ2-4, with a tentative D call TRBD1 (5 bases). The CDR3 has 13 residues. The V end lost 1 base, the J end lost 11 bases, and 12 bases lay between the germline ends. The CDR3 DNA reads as TGTGCCAGCAGTTTAGGGGGTGGACAAGTTCAGTACTTC. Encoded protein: CASSLGGGQVQYF.

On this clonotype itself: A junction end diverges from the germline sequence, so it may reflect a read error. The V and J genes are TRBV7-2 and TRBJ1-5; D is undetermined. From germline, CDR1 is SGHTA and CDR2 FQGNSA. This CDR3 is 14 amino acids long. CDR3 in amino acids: CASSLATGSQHQHF. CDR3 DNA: TGTGCCAGCAGCTTAGCTACGGGAAGTCAGCACCAGCATTTT.

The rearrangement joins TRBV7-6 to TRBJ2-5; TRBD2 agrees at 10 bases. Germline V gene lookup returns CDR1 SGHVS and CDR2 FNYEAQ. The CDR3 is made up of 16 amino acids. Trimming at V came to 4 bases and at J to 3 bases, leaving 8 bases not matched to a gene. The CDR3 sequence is CASSSQSLAGEETQYF. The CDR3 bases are TGTGCCAGCAGCTCGCAGAGCCTAGCGGGGGAAGAGACCCAGTACTTC.

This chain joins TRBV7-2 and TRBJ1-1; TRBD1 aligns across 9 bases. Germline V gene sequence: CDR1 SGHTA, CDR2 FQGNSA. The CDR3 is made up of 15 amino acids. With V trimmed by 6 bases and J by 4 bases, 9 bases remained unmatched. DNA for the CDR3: TGTGCCAGCAGACTACAGGGGGCCGTGACCACTGAAGCTTTCTTT. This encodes CASRLQGAVTTEAFF.

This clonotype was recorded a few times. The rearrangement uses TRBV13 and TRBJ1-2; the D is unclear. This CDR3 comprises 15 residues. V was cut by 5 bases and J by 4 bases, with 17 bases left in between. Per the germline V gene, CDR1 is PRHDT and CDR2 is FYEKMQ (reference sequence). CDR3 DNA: TGTGCCAGCAGCCCCCAGTCCGGCAACATCTATGGCTACACCTTC. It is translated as CASSPQSGNIYGYTF. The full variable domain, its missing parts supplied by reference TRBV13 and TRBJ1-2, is AAGVIQSPRHLIKEKRETATLKCYPIPRHDTVYWYQQGPGQDPQFLISFYEKMQSDKGSIPDRFSAQQFSDYHSELNMSSLELGDSALYFCASSPQSGNIYGYTFGSGTRLTVV.

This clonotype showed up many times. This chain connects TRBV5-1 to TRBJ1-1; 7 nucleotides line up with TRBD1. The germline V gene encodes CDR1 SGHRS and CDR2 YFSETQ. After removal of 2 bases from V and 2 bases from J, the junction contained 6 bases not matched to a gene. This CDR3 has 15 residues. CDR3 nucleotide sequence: TGCGCCAGCAGCTTCCAAAGGGGGCCTAACACTGAAGCTTTCTTT. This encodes CASSFQRGPNTEAFF.